This T cell receptor (beta chain) was retrieved from a study of shared clonotypes between healthy human individuals. The V gene lost 6 bases and the J gene lost 0 bases, with 9 bases spanning the gap. Germline values: CDR1 LNHDA, CDR2 SQIVND (reference sequence). The CDR3 consists of 14 residues. On this clone: Additional DNA sequences in this sample encode the identical CDR3.

The assay used deep level. 200 to 250 ng DNA, about 28,000 T cell genomes, went into each sorted-subset replicate PCR. Generated by immunoSEQ multiplex PCR, the TCRdb table keeps only in-frame clones and is missing some. There are a few million clones in the sample; more than 85% occur only once, and 0.39% lies in the top ten. The rearrangement joins TRBV19 to TRBJ2-1; tentative D call: TRBD2 (6 bases). This receptor was taken from a man between 18 and 35 years old in good health. Some clones in this sample may be carry-over from other donors' samples. Material: naive CD4+ T cells from PBMCs. The subset was: CD45RA+ positively selected. Here the CDR3 reads CASSDGSSYNEQFF. The CDR3 DNA follows: TGTGCCAGTAGCGACGGGAGCTCCTACAATGAGCAGTTCTTC.